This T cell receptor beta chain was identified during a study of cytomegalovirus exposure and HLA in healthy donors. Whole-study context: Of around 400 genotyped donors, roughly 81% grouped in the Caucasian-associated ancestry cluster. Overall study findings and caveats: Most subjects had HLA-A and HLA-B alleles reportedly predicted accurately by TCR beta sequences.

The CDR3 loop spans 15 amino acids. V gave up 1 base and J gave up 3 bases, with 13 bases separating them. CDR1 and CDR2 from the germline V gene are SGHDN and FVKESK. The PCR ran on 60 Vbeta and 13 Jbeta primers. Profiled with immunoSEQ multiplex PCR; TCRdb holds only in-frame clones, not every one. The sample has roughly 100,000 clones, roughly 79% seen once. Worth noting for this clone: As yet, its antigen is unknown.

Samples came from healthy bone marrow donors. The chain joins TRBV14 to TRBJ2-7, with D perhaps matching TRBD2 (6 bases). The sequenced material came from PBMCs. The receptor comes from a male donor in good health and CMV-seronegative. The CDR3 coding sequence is TGTGCCAGCAGCCAAGGGGGACTGGGAGGCTACGAGCAGTACTTC. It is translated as CASSQGGLGGYEQYF. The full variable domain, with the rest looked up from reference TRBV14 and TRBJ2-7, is EAGVTQFPSHSVIEKGQTVTLRCDPISGHDNLYWYRRVMGKEIKFLLHFVKESKQDESGMPNNRFLAERTGGTYSTLKVQPAELEDSGVYFCASSQGGLGGYEQYFGPGTRLTVT.